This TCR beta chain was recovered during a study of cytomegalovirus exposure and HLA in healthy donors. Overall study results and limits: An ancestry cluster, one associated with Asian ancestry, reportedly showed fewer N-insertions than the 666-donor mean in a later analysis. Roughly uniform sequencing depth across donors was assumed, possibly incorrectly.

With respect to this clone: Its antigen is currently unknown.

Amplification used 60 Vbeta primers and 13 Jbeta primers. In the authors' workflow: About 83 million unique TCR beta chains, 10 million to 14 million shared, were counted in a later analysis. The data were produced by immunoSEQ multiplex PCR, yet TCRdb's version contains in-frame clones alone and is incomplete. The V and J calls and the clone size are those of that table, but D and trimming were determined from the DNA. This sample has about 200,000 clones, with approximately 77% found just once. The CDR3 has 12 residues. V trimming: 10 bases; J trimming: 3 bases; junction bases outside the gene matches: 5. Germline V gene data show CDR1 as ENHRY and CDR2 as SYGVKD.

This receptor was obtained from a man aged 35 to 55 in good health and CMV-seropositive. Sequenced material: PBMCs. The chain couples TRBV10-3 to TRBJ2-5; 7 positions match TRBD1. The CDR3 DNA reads TGTGCCACCAACAGGGGCGAAGAGACCCAGTACTTC. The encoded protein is CATNRGEETQYF.